These 6 T cell receptor beta chains came from one sample sequenced in a study of early T cells in non-severe SARS-CoV-2 infection (dated by TCRdb to about 2021). The library was made by 5' RACE. Sequencing was carried out with a NextSeq 500. Clones were called with MiXCR by TCRdb after fastp trimmed the public reads at Q25, and only in-frame beta chains were retained. Each entry is one CDR3 protein sequence, shown with its most common DNA and genes. This sample holds some 58,000 distinct CDR3 sequences; about an eighth were observed only once. The ten top clones hold 4% to 5% of the sample. The sequencing sample was made of whole blood. These receptors originate from an adult who was a healthcare worker with PCR-confirmed SARS-CoV-2 infection or an uninfected control (not recorded which).

This chain uses TRBV11-2 with TRBJ2-2, with TRBD1 matching over 7 bases. In germline, CDR1 is SGHAT, CDR2 FQNNGV. CDR3 length equals 15 residues. Trimming removed 6 bases from V and 6 bases from J; junction bases left unmatched: 10. CDR3: CASSLPGQRSGELFF. The CDR3 DNA is TGTGCCAGCAGTCTCCCGGGACAGCGTTCCGGGGAGCTGTTTTTT.

The chain is built from TRBV6-5 and TRBJ2-4; unclear D gene. This CDR3 has 13 amino acids. Looked up from germline, CDR1 is MNHEY and CDR2 is SVGAGI. V lost 4 bases and J lost 5, with 9 bases in between. CDR3 nucleotide sequence: TGTGCCAGCAGTTGGATAGGCGAAAACATTCAGTACTTC. Translation gives CASSWIGENIQYF.

This rearrangement joins TRBV29-1 to TRBJ2-7; D is perhaps TRBD1 (5 bases). This CDR3 comprises 13 residues. V was cut by 0 bases and J by 6 bases, with 12 bases left in between. The V gene's germline CDR1 is SQVTM and CDR2 ANQGSEA. CDR3 sequence: CSVEDPGLGEQYF. Here the CDR3 DNA reads TGCAGCGTTGAAGACCCAGGGCTGGGCGAGCAGTACTTC.

Ten or more counts support this clonotype. The V call is TRBV6-2 or TRBV6-3, the J call TRBJ2-3; 11 bases align to TRBD2. The length of the CDR3 is 21 residues. The V gene's germline CDR1 is MNHEY and CDR2 SVGEGT. V lost 0 bases to trimming and J lost 2 bases; unmatched junction nucleotides: 16. The CDR3, as DNA: TGTGCCAGCAGTTACTCGATCCCGGTGGCTAGCGGGGGGCCCTCCACAGATACGCAGTATTTT. Translated: CASSYSIPVASGGPSTDTQYF.

This clonotype occurred many times. The CDR3 DNA sequence: TGTGCCAGCAGTCAGACAGGGGGTCAGCCCCAGCATTTT. It encodes CASSQTGGQPQHF. This chain connects TRBV6-6 to TRBJ1-5; 9 positions match TRBD1. Per germline, CDR1 MNHNY and CDR2 SVGAGI (reference sequence). The CDR3 loop spans 13 amino acids. V lost 5 bases to trimming and J lost 6 bases; unmatched junction nucleotides: 2.

The chain uses TRBV27 and TRBJ2-7; perhaps TRBD1 as D (6 bases). The CDR3 totals 14 residues. Trimming left V 7 bases short and J 6 bases short, with 19 bases between. Germline lookup yields CDR1 MNHEY and CDR2 SMNVEV (reference sequence). CDR3 amino acids: CASTPTGGPGEQYF. In nucleotides, the CDR3 is TGTGCCAGCACCCCGACAGGAGGTCCGGGCGAGCAGTACTTC.